What follows are 10 T cell receptor beta chains derived from one specimen sequenced in a study of regulatory T cells in long-lasting Graves disease. CDR3 regions were amplified by Arm-PCR using iRepertoire HTBI primers to build TCR beta libraries. MiXCR, run by TCRdb on the multiplex PCR reads, gives a single entry per CDR3 protein. This sample has about 620,000 distinct CDR3 sequences, with roughly 15% found just once. The sample's time point: newly diagnosed GD, antithyroid drugs for less than 3 months. Scientists built the TCR library using RNA that was extracted from PBMCs. The same sample was also used in a study of T cells in Graves' hyperthyroidism and ophthalmopathy.

The sequenced sample was peripheral blood mononuclear cells (PBMCs), obtained at new diagnosis, from a patient treated with antithyroid drugs. The origin of the receptors is a woman in her twenties or thirties with Graves disease.

In this sample, this clonotype turned up many times. The CDR3 loop is CASSGTGEREQFF. In DNA, the CDR3 is TGTGCCAGCAGCGGGACAGGGGAGAGGGAGCAGTTCTTC. The chain joins TRBV2 to TRBJ2-1; the match to TRBD1 covers 10 bases. The CDR3 is 13 residues long. CDR1 and CDR2 from the germline V gene are SNHLY and FYNNEI. Germline trimming cut 6 bases from V and 10 bases from J; bases unmatched to any gene: 6.

The V and J genes are TRBV12-3 or TRBV12-4 and TRBJ2-5; D is undetermined. The CDR3 runs 13 residues. The V end was cut by 3 bases, the J end by 5 bases, with 10 bases between. As DNA, the CDR3 is TGTGCCAGCAGTTTCGGCTTTCGGGAGACCCAGTACTTC. Its translation: CASSFGFRETQYF.

Ten or more counts support this clonotype. This chain's CDR3 is CASSLVAVTDTQYF. As DNA, the CDR3 is TGTGCCAGCAGTTTGGTAGCGGTCACAGATACGCAGTATTTT. The chain links TRBV12-3 or TRBV12-4 to TRBJ2-3, with a tentative D call TRBD2 (6 bases). V was pared by 3 bases and J by 2 bases, with 9 bases between. The CDR3 spans 14 residues.

V gene TRBV30 combines with J gene TRBJ1-3; D is unclear. This CDR3 is built from 13 residues. The germline V and J ends were trimmed by 0 bases and 0 bases, with 3 bases remaining between them. The V gene's germline CDR1 is GTSNPN and CDR2 SVGIG (reference sequence). In nucleotides, the CDR3 is TGTGCCTGGAGTGTTAACTCTGGAAACACCATATATTTT. Translating it yields CAWSVNSGNTIYF.

The rearrangement joins TRBV7-3 to TRBJ2-1; a weak D match, TRBD2 (7 bases). Germline V lookup: CDR1 SGHTA, CDR2 FQGTGA. V lost 1 base and J 9 bases, leaving 22 bases between the germline ends. The CDR3 sequence is 17 residues long. The CDR3 loop is CASSLMRGERSGGEQFF. In DNA, the CDR3 is TGTGCCAGCAGCTTAATGAGGGGGGAGCGATCGGGGGGTGAGCAGTTCTTC. Full variable domain (outside the CDR3, taken from reference TRBV7-3 and TRBJ2-1): GAGVSQTPSNKVTEKGKYVELRCDPISGHTALYWYRQSLGQGPEFLIYFQGTGAADDSGLPNDRFFAVRPEGSVSTLKIQRTERGDSAVYLCASSLMRGERSGGEQFFGPGTRLTVL.

This clonotype was counted between two and nine times. The rearrangement joins TRBV30 to TRBJ1-2, with D perhaps matching TRBD1 (6 bases). Trimming removed 2 bases at V and 7 bases at J, with 11 bases between. CDR3 length: 12 amino acids. The germline gives CDR1 GTSNPN, CDR2 SVGIG (reference sequence). The CDR3 DNA is TGTGCCTGGAGTCCTTCGGACAGTGGCTACACCTTC. Translation: CAWSPSDSGYTF. Drawing the rest from reference TRBV30 and TRBJ1-2, the complete variable domain is SQTIHQWPATLVQPVGSPLSLECTVEGTSNPNLYWYRQAAGRGLQLLFYSVGIGQISSEVPQNLSASRPQDRQFILSSKKLLLSDSGFYLCAWSPSDSGYTFGSGTRLTVV.

This clonotype appeared a few times. The rearrangement joins TRBV19 to TRBJ1-1, with D maybe TRBD1 (5 bases). Per germline, CDR1 LNHDA and CDR2 SQIVND (reference sequence). CDR3 size: 14 residues. V lost 3 bases, J lost 5 bases, and 13 bases lay in between. DNA for the CDR3: TGTGCCAGTAGTATTGGGGGGGTTAAGACTGAAGCTTTCTTT. It is translated as CASSIGGVKTEAFF.

This clonotype was recorded a few times. The chain has TRBV6-2 or TRBV6-3 and TRBJ1-2, with a tentative D call TRBD1 (6 bases). Between the trimmed V and J ends, which lost 7 bases and 5 bases, there was a span of 20 bases. The germline CDR1 and CDR2 sequences are MNHEY and SVGEGT. The CDR3 runs to 15 residues. CDR3 in DNA: TGTGCCAGCACTCACCAAACCGGGACACATTATGGCTACACCTTC. It yields the protein CASTHQTGTHYGYTF.

The chain uses TRBV12-3 or TRBV12-4 and TRBJ2-7; D uncertain. V shed 4 bases and J shed 0 bases, with 10 bases lying between them. The CDR3 loop spans 14 amino acids. The CDR3 nucleotides read TGTGCCAGCAGTTCCCTCCCGAGCTCCTACGAGCAGTACTTC. It encodes CASSSLPSSYEQYF.

This clonotype turned up a few times. The chain carries TRBV20-1 and TRBJ2-1, with 12 bases lining up with TRBD2. Looked up from germline, CDR1 is DFQATT and CDR2 is SNEGSKA (reference sequence). The CDR3 has 17 residues. The V and J ends lost 0 bases and 7 bases, in that order; junction bases with no gene match: 10. The CDR3: CSAREGETSGRTNEQFF. As DNA, the CDR3 is TGCAGTGCTAGAGAGGGGGAAACTAGCGGGAGGACTAATGAGCAGTTCTTC.